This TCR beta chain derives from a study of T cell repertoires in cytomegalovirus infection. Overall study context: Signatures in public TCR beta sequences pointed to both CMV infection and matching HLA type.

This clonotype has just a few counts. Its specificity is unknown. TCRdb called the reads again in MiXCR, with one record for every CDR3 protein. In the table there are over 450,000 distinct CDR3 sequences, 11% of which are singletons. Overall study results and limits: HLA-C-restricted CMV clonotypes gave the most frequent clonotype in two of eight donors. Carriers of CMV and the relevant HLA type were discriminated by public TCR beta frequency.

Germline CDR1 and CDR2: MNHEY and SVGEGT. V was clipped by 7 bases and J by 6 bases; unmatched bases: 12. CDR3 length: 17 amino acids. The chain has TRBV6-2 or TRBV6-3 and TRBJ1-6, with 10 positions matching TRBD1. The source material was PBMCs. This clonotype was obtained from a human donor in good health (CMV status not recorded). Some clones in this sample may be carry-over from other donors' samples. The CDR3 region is CASTLPPGQGTNSPLHF. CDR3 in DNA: TGTGCCAGCACCCTGCCCCCGGGACAGGGGACTAATTCACCCCTCCACTTT.